A single sample is the source of the 20 T cell receptor beta chains below, sequenced in a study of technical replicates of blood from several donors. Clones were sequenced by immunoSEQ multiplex PCR, and TCRdb holds only the in-frame ones, with some missing. The repertoire consists of about 56,000 clones, with about 96% occurring once and the leading ten covering about 3%. Sequences were obtained from PBMCs. The receptor set was obtained from a human donor in good health. Some clones in this sample may be carry-over from other donors' samples.

The rearrangement uses TRBV5-6 and TRBJ2-7, with 7 bases lining up with TRBD1. CDR1 is SGHDT, CDR2 YYEEEE, per germline. The V and J ends lost 4 bases and 3 bases, in that order; junction bases with no gene match: 7. CDR3 size: 14 residues. In DNA, the CDR3 is TGTGCCAGCAGCCTCGGGACAGTCGACTACGAGCAGTACTTC. Translated, it gives CASSLGTVDYEQYF.

V usage is TRBV5-1 and J usage is TRBJ2-1; possibly TRBD2 for D (7 bases). Per the germline V gene, CDR1 is SGHRS and CDR2 is YFSETQ. V lost 7 bases to trimming and J lost 9 bases, with 23 bases between them. The CDR3 covers 15 residues. This CDR3 reads CASGPLGGGSFEQFF. The CDR3 DNA is TGCGCCAGCGGGCCCCTAGGGGGGGGGAGTTTTGAGCAGTTCTTC. The entire variable domain, with the rest obtained from reference TRBV5-1 and TRBJ2-1, is as follows: KAGVTQTPRYLIKTRGQQVTLSCSPISGHRSVSWYQQTPGQGLQFLFEYFSETQRNKGNFPGRFSGRQFSNSRSEMNVSTLELGDSALYLCASGPLGGGSFEQFFGPGTRLTVL.

The gene calls are TRBV29-1 and TRBJ2-1; TRBD2 agrees at 8 bases. CDR1 and CDR2 from the germline V gene are SQVTM and ANQGSEA. The CDR3 length is 12 residues. With 8 bases clipped from V and 4 bases from J, the junction kept 4 bases outside the gene matches. CDR3 sequence: CSIRLAYNEQFF. The CDR3 region has the DNA TGCAGCATTCGACTAGCGTACAATGAGCAGTTCTTC.

The chain recombines TRBV2 with TRBJ2-2, with 10 bases identical to TRBD2. V lost 5 bases to trimming and J lost 7 bases; unmatched junction nucleotides: 7. The CDR3 is 15 residues long. Germline lookup yields CDR1 SNHLY and CDR2 FYNNEI. The CDR3 DNA reads TGTGCCAGCAGTAAGCGGGAGGGCCCGAGCGGGGAGCTGTTTTTT. It yields the protein CASSKREGPSGELFF.

V gene TRBV7-6 combines with J gene TRBJ1-4, with D hard to call. The germline V and J ends were trimmed by 5 bases and 0 bases, with 10 bases remaining between them. Germline V CDR1 and CDR2: SGHVS, FNYEAQ. This CDR3 region has 15 residues. CDR3: CASSRSEATNEKLFF. The CDR3 DNA sequence: TGTGCCAGCAGCCGGTCCGAAGCAACTAATGAAAAACTGTTTTTT. Based on the CDR3 plus reference TRBV7-6 and TRBJ1-4, the full variable domain is GAGVSQSPRYKVTKRGQDVALRCDPISGHVSLYWYRQALGQGPEFLTYFNYEAQQDKSGLPNDRFSAERPEGSISTLTIQRTEQRDSAMYRCASSRSEATNEKLFFGSGTQLSVL.

The chain is built from TRBV28 and TRBJ1-2; D gene unclear. Per the germline V gene, CDR1 is MDHEN and CDR2 is SYDVKM. V was trimmed by 6 bases and J by 7 bases, leaving 15 bases between them. This CDR3 contains 13 residues. The CDR3 DNA reads as TGTGCCAGCAGCACAATTGGCCAGGTTGGCTACACCTTC. Translated, it gives CASSTIGQVGYTF.

J is TRBJ1-4 and V is TRBV6-1, with D unresolved. The V end was cut by 3 bases, the J end by 4 bases, with 3 bases between. Germline-derived CDR1 and CDR2 are MNHNS and SASEGT. The CDR3 spans 12 residues. Here the CDR3 DNA reads TGTGCCAGCAGTGAGCGTAATGAAAAACTGTTTTTT. It codes for CASSERNEKLFF.

This sequence joins TRBV6-5 and TRBJ2-1; weak D call: TRBD2 (6 bases). The germline V and J ends were trimmed by 4 bases and 12 bases, with 16 bases remaining between them. This CDR3 is 13 amino acids long. The germline CDR1 and CDR2 sequences are MNHEY and SVGAGI. CDR3 nucleotide sequence: TGTGCCAGCAGTTGGTCGAGGGGTAGCGGGCAGTTCTTC. Its translation is CASSWSRGSGQFF.

The chain recombines TRBV5-1 with TRBJ1-3, with 9 bases identical to TRBD1. The CDR3 loop spans 16 amino acids. The germline V gene encodes CDR1 SGHRS and CDR2 YFSETQ. V was clipped by 5 bases and J by 4 bases; unmatched bases: 10. The CDR3 DNA sequence: TGCGCCAGCAGTCCTAACAGGGGGCTAGGAGGAAACACCATATATTTT. This sequence encodes CASSPNRGLGGNTIYF.

V gene TRBV18 combines with J gene TRBJ2-7; 11 positions agree with TRBD1. In germline, CDR1 is KGHSH, CDR2 LQKENI. V shed 2 bases and J 4 bases; nucleotides not matched to a gene: 4. This CDR3 spans 15 amino acids. CDR3 in DNA: TGTGCCAGCTCACCATCCGGGACAGGGGGTTACGAGCAGTACTTC. Translating it yields CASSPSGTGGYEQYF.

This rearrangement joins TRBV4-2 to TRBJ2-3; D might be TRBD2 (5 bases). CDR3 size: 14 residues. Trimming took off 0 bases at V and 4 bases at J, with 8 bases between the two ends. Germline-derived CDR1 and CDR2 are LGHNA and YNFKEQ. The CDR3 here is CASSQELGPDTQYF. CDR3 nucleotide sequence: TGTGCCAGCAGCCAAGAACTAGGCCCAGATACGCAGTATTTT.

The V and J genes are TRBV7-8 and TRBJ2-2; 8 nucleotides align to TRBD2. Germline lookup yields CDR1 SGHVS and CDR2 FQNEAQ. CDR3 length: 14 amino acids. J was trimmed by 7 bases and V by 4 bases; bases with no gene match: 5. CDR3 residues: CASSSAGVVGELFF. CDR3 coding DNA: TGTGCCAGCAGCTCAGCGGGAGTTGTCGGGGAGCTGTTTTTT.

This sequence joins TRBV6-6 and TRBJ1-3, with TRBD1 identical over 10 bases. The V gene's germline CDR1 is MNHNY and CDR2 SVGAGI (reference sequence). CDR3 length: 15 residues. With 0 bases clipped from V and 7 bases from J, the junction kept 3 bases outside the gene matches. The CDR3 here is CASSYSGQGENTIYF. In nucleotides, the CDR3 is TGTGCCAGCAGTTACTCTGGACAGGGGGAGAACACCATATATTTT.

V usage is TRBV5-5 and J usage is TRBJ2-7, with 7 bases that match TRBD2. Germline V CDR1 and CDR2: SGHKS, YYEKEE (reference sequence). The CDR3 length is 15 residues. V trimming: 4 bases; J trimming: 2 bases; junction bases outside the gene matches: 9. In DNA, the CDR3 is TGTGCCAGCAGCCCGAGGGGACTAACCACCTACGAGCAGTACTTC. Its translation is CASSPRGLTTYEQYF.

As DNA, the CDR3 is TGTGCCAGCAGGAGCAACAGTTGGTCCGACGGGGAGCTGTTTTTT. Encoded protein: CASRSNSWSDGELFF. The chain is built from TRBV6-1 and TRBJ2-2, with D hard to call. The CDR3 totals 15 residues. The germline gives CDR1 MNHNS, CDR2 SASEGT. With 6 bases removed from V and 7 bases from J, the gap between germline ends came to 18 bases.

This chain joins TRBV7-2 and TRBJ2-7; D ambiguous. This CDR3 contains 15 residues. Trimming shortened V by 3 bases and J by 0 bases, and 12 bases separated the two germline ends. The germline CDR1 and CDR2 sequences are SGHTA and FQGNSA. Here the CDR3 DNA reads TGTGCCAGCAGCTTGACGACTTCTAGCTCCTACGAGCAGTACTTC. Encoded protein: CASSLTTSSSYEQYF.

In this sample, this clone turned up once. CDR3 bases: TGTGCCAGCAGTGAACGGGGGGCGCTGGGTGGAAACACCATATATTTT. Translation: CASSERGALGGNTIYF. The chain carries TRBV6-1 and TRBJ1-3; possibly TRBD1 for D (6 bases). V dropped 2 bases and J dropped 3 bases, with 14 bases sitting between them. CDR1 is MNHNS, CDR2 SASEGT, per germline. This CDR3 has 16 amino acids.

This chain uses TRBV19 with TRBJ1-2, with D possibly being TRBD1 (5 bases). Germline CDR1 and CDR2: LNHDA and SQIVND (reference sequence). The CDR3 loop spans 13 amino acids. Deletions cut 4 bases from V and 9 bases from J, with 15 bases between. DNA for the CDR3: TGTGCCAGTAGTACCGACAGCGGGCTGAGCTACACCTTC. Protein sequence: CASSTDSGLSYTF.

This clone was seen a single time. V gene TRBV2 combines with J gene TRBJ2-5; tentative D call: TRBD2 (6 bases). V was cut by 6 bases and J by 5 bases, with 13 bases left in between. Looked up from germline, CDR1 is SNHLY and CDR2 is FYNNEI. The CDR3 runs 13 residues. The CDR3 DNA reads TGTGCCAGCAGCGAGACTAGGGCGGAGACCCAGTACTTC. Its translation is CASSETRAETQYF.

CDR3 bases: TGTGCCATCAGTGAGTCACCGCGGGGGGTCCAAGAGACCCAGTACTTC. This gives the protein CAISESPRGVQETQYF. The chain carries TRBV10-3 and TRBJ2-5; 8 bases line up with TRBD2. CDR3 length equals 16 residues. CDR1 ENHRY and CDR2 SYGVKD come from the germline V gene. V shed 0 bases and J 1 base; nucleotides not matched to a gene: 4.